The text below deals with one T cell receptor (beta chain). The data were obtained in a study of control samples from healthy donors and cancer patients. Here immunoSEQ multiplex PCR was the method, and the copy in TCRdb shows in-frame clones only, minus some. Of about 73,000 clones listed, around 95% were seen once; the top ten hold about 6.2%. V dropped 1 base and J dropped 2; count of bases not matched to a gene: 6. The CDR3 is 17 residues long. Per the germline V gene, CDR1 is SGHTA and CDR2 is FQGTGA. Sequencing was done on a sample of blood. V gene TRBV7-3 combines with J gene TRBJ1-3; the match to TRBD1 covers 9 bases. The receptor comes from a woman between 40 and 55 years old in good health. In DNA form, the CDR3 reads TGTGCCAGCAGCTTAAACGGACAGGGGAATGCTGGAAACACCATATATTTT. It specifies CASSLNGQGNAGNTIYF. Looking up the rest from reference TRBV7-3 and TRBJ1-3 gives the full variable domain: GAGVSQTPSNKVTEKGKYVELRCDPISGHTALYWYRQSLGQGPEFLIYFQGTGAADDSGLPNDRFFAVRPEGSVSTLKIQRTERGDSAVYLCASSLNGQGNAGNTIYFGEGSWLTVV.